This T cell receptor (beta chain) was captured by sequencing in a study of CD8 T cells in Susac syndrome. This clonotype was detected once. Reverse transcription of about 0.5 to 1 ug RNA was carried out with random hexamers. Amplification of TCR beta CDR3 used immunoSEQ multiplex PCR across 54 Vbeta and 13 Jbeta. TCRdb ran MiXCR on the immunoSEQ multiplex PCR reads and lists one entry per CDR3 protein. The sample has under 55,000 distinct CDR3 sequences, 93% seen once. CDR1 is SGHRS and CDR2 is YFSETQ in the germline V gene. With 0 bases removed from V and 2 bases from J, the gap between germline ends came to 20 bases. CDR3 length: 18 residues. In blood CD8+ and CD4+ T cells, TCR beta underwent sequencing. The patients serving as multiple sclerosis controls were treatment-naive. They had stable or active relapsing-remitting disease and fulfilled revised McDonald criteria.

The chain couples TRBV5-1 to TRBJ1-2; D may be TRBD1 (5 bases). The TCR comes from a human donor with multiple sclerosis. The sequenced sample consisted of CD8+ T cells from PBMCs. CDR3 sequence: CASSLETGSHVSNYGYTF. The CDR3 nucleotides read TGCGCCAGCAGCTTGGAAACAGGCTCGCATGTTTCGAACTATGGCTACACCTTC.